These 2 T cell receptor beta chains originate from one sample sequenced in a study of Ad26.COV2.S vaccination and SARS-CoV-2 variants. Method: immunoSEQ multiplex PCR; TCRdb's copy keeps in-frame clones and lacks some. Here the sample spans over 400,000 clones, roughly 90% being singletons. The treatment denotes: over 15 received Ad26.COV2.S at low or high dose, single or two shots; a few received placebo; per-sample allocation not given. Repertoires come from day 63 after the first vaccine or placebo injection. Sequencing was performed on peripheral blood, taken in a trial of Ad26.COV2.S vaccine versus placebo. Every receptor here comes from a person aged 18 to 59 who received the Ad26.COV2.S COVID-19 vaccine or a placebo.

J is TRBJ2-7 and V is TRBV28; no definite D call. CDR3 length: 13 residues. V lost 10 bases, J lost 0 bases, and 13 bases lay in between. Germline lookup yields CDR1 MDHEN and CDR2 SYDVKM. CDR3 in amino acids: CATRAGVSYEQYF. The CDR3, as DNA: TGTGCCACCCGGGCAGGCGTCTCCTACGAGCAGTACTTC.

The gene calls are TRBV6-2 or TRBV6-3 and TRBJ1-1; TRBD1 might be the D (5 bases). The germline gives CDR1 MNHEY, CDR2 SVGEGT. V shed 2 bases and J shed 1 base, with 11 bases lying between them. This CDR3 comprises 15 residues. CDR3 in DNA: TGTGCCAGCAGTTACACAGGTACATCGAACACTGAAGCTTTCTTT. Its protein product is CASSYTGTSNTEAFF.